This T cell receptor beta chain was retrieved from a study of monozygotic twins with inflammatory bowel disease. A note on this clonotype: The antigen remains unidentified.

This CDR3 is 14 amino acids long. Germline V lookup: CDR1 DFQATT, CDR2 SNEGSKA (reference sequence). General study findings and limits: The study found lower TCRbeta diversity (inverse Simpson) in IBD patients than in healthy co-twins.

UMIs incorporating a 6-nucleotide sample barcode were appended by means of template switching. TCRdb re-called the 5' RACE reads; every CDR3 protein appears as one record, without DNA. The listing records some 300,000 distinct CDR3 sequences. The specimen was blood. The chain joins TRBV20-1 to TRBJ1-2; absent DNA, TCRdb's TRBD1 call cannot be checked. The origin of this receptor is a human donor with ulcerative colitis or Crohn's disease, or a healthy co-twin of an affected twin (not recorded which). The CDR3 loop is CSAAPGLVYYGYTF.